These T cell receptor beta chains were read from a single sample in a study of CXCR4 blockade with PD-1 therapy in pancreatic cancer. Repertoires were generated with immunoSEQ multiplex PCR, while TCRdb's copy carries only in-frame clones and drops some. The repertoire holds just over 5,000 clones, with less than 50% as singletons. The source material was tumor tissue. The source is a human donor with pancreatic ductal adenocarcinoma. Each CDR3 is given with its conserved first and last residue. D genes are given only for firm matches. Clone size is not always given. Where it is, it says once, few, many or a class for expanded clones.

>TRBJ1-4|NA|NA|TRBV18
CASSPGQNNEKLFF
TGTGCCAGCTCACCCGGACAGAATAATGAAAAACTGTTTTTT
>TRBJ1-1|few|NA|TRBV6-8
CASSLEAMNTEAFF
TGTGCCAGCAGTTTAGAGGCGATGAACACTGAAGCTTTCTTT
>TRBJ2-2|NA|TRBD2|TRBV15
CATSTPGLAGIGELFF
TGTGCCACCAGCACGCCGGGACTAGCGGGCATAGGGGAGCTGTTTTTT
>TRBJ2-2|NA|NA|TRBV6-7
CASSLQGRGELFF
TGTGCCAGCAGTTTACAGGGGAGGGGGGAGCTGTTTTTT
>TRBJ1-4|once|TRBD1|TRBV28
CASNPHRGLSNEKLFF
TGTGCCAGCAACCCTCATAGGGGGCTGTCTAATGAAAAACTGTTTTTT
>TRBJ1-6|NA|NA|TRBV12-5
CASGLETRNSPLHF
TGTGCTAGTGGTTTGGAAACTCGTAATTCACCCCTCCACTTT
>TRBJ2-1|NA|NA|TRBV2
CASSQPTSYNEQFF
TGTGCCAGCAGCCAACCGACTAGTTACAATGAGCAGTTCTTC
>TRBJ2-1|NA|TRBD1|TRBV18
CASSPRQGIGEQFF
TGTGCCAGCTCACCAAGACAGGGAATCGGAGAGCAGTTCTTC
>TRBJ1-2|few|TRBD1|TRBV9
CASSFGQGLLYGYTF
TGTGCCAGCAGTTTCGGACAGGGACTACTCTATGGCTACACCTTC
>TRBJ1-1|medium-sized|NA|TRBV6-8
CASRTTGGLGTEAFF
TGTGCCAGCAGAACGACTGGGGGGCTGGGCACTGAAGCTTTCTTT
>TRBJ2-4|few|NA|TRBV28
CASATIEAVKNIQYF
TGTGCCAGCGCCACGATCGAGGCGGTCAAAAACATTCAGTACTTC
>TRBJ2-1|NA|NA|TRBV28
CASSRTTGQNEQFF
TGTGCCAGCAGCCGGACGACGGGTCAGAATGAGCAGTTCTTC
>TRBJ1-1|medium-sized|NA|TRBV6-8
CASSIRTEGTEAFF
TGTGCCAGCAGTATAAGGACAGAAGGGACTGAAGCTTTCTTT
>TRBJ2-5|once|TRBD1|TRBV19
CASSTGTGEETQYF
TGTGCCAGTAGTACGGGGACAGGGGAAGAGACCCAGTACTTC
>TRBJ2-4|few|NA|TRBV15
CATAIRRTKNIQYF
TGTGCCACCGCGATCAGAAGAACCAAAAACATTCAGTACTTC